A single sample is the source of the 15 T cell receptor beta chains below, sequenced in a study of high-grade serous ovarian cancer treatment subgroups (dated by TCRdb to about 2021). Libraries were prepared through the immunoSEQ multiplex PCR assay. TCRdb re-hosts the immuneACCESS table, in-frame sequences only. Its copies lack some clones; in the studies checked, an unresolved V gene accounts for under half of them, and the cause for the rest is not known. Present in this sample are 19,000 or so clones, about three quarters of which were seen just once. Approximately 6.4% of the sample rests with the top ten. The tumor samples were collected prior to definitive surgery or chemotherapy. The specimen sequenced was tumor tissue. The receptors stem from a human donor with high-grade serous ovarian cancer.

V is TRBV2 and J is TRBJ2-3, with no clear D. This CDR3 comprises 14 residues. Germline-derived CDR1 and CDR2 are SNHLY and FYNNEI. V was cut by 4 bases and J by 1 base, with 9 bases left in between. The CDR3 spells CASSVGYGTDTQYF. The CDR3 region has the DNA TGTGCCAGCAGTGTCGGGTATGGCACAGATACGCAGTATTTT.

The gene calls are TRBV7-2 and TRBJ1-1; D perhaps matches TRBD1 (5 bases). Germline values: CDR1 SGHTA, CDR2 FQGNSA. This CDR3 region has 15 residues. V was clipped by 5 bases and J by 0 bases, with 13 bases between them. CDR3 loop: CASSPWTSMNTEAFF. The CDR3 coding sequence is TGTGCCAGCAGCCCTTGGACAAGCATGAACACTGAAGCTTTCTTT.

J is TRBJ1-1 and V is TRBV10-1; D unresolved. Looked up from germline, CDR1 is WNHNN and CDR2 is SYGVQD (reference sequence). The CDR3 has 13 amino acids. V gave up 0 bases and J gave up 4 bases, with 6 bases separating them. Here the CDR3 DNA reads TGCGCCAGCAGTGAGTCGGGGAGCACTGAAGCTTTCTTT. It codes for CASSESGSTEAFF.

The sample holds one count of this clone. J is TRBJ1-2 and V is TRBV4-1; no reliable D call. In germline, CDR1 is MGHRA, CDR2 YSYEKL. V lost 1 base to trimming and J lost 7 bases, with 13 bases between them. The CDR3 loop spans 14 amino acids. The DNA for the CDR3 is TGCGCCAGCAGCCAAGCGGATGGTGGAAGTGGCTACACCTTC. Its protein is CASSQADGGSGYTF.

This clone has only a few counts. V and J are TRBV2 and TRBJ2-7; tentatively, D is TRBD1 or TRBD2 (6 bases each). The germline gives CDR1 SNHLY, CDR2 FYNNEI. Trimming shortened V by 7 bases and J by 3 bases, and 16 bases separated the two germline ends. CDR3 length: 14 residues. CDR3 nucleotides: TGTGCCAGCAAGGGGGACTCTCTGATCTACGAGCAGTACTTC. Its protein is CASKGDSLIYEQYF.

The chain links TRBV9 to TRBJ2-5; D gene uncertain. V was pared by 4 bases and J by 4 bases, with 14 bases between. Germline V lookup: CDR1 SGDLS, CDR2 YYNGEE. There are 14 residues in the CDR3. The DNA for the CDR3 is TGTGCCAGCAGCCCAATGGGCTATTCAGAGACCCAGTACTTC. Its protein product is CASSPMGYSETQYF.

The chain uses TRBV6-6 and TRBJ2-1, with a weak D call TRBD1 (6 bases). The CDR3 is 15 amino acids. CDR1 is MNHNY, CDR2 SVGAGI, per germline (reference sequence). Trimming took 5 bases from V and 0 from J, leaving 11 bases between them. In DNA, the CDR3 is TGTGCCAGCAGTGGTAGGGGGAGCTCCTACAATGAGCAGTTCTTC. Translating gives CASSGRGSSYNEQFF.

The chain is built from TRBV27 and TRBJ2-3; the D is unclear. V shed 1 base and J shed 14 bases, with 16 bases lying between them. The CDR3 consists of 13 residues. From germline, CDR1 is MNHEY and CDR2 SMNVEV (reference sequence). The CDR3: CASSLWAGDWRYF. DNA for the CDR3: TGTGCCAGCAGTTTATGGGCCGGAGACTGGCGGTATTTT.

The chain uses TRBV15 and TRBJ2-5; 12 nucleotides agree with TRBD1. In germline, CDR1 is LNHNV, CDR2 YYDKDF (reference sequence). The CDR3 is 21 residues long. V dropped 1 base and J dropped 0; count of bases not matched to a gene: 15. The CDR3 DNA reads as TGTGCCACCAGCAGAGGGGACGGGACAGGGGGCGCTGGGCCGTACCAAGAGACCCAGTACTTC. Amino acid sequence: CATSRGDGTGGAGPYQETQYF. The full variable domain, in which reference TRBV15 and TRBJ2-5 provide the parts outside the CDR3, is DAMVIQNPRYQVTQFGKPVTLSCSQTLNHNVMYWYQQKSSQAPKLLFHYYDKDFNNEADTPDNFQSRRPNTSFCFLDIRSPGLGDTAMYLCATSRGDGTGGAGPYQETQYFGPGTRLLVL.

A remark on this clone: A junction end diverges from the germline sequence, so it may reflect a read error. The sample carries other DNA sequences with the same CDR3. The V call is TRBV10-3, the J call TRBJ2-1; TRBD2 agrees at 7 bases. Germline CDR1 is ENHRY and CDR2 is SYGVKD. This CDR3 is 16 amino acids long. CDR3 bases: TGTGCCATCAGTGAGTCAGGCGGGAGACCCTATAATGAGCAGTTCTTC. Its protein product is CAISESGGRPYNEQFF.

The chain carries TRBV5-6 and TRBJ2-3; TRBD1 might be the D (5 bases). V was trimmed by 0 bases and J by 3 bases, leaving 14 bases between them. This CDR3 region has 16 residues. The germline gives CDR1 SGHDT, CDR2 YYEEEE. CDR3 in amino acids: CASSLVLRGLTDTQYF. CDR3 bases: TGTGCCAGCAGCTTGGTTTTAAGGGGTTTAACAGATACGCAGTATTTT.

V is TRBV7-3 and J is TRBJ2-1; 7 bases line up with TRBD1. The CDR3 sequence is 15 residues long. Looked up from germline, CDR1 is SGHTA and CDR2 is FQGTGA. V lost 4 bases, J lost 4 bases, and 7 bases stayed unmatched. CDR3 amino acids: CASSSEGTVYNEQFF. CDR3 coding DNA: TGTGCCAGCAGCTCAGAAGGGACAGTTTACAATGAGCAGTTCTTC.

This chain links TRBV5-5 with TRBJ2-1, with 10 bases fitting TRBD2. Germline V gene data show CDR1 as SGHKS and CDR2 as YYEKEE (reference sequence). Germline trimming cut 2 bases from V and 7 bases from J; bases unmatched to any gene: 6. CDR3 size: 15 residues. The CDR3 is CASSLGLAVRNEQFF. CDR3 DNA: TGTGCCAGCAGCTTAGGACTAGCGGTCAGGAATGAGCAGTTCTTC.

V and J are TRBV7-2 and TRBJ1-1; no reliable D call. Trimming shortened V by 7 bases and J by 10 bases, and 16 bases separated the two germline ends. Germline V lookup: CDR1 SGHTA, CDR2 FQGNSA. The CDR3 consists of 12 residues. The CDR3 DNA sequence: TGTGCCAGCATCTCGCCCCCGGGAGGAGCTTTCTTT. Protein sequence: CASISPPGGAFF.

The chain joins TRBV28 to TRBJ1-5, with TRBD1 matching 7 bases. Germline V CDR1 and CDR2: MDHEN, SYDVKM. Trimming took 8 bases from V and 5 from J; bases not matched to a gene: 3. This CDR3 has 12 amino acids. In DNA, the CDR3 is TGTGCCAGCGGGACAGAAGATCAGCCCCAGCATTTT. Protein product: CASGTEDQPQHF.